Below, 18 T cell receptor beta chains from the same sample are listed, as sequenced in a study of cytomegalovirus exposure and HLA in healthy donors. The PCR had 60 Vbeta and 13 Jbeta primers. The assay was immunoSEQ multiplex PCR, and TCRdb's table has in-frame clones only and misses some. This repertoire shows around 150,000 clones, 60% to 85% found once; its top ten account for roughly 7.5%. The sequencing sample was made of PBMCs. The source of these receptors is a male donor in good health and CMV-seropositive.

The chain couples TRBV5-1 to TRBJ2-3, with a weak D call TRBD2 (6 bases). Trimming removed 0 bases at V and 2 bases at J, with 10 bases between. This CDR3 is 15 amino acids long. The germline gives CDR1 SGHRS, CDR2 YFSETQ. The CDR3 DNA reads TGCGCCAGCAGCTTGGTCGGGGGTACCACAGATACGCAGTATTTT. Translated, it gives CASSLVGGTTDTQYF.

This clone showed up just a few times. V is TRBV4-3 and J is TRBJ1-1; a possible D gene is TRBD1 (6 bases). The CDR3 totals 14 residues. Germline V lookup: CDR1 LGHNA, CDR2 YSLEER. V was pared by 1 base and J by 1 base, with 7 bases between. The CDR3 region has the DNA TGCGCCAGCAGCCAAGCGACAGGGAACACTGAAGCTTTCTTT. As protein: CASSQATGNTEAFF.

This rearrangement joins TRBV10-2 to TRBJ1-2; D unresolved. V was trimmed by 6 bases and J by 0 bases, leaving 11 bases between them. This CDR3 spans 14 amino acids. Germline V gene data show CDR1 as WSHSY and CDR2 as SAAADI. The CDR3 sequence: CASSAPTSNYGYTF. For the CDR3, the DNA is TGCGCCAGCAGCGCACCGACTTCTAACTATGGCTACACCTTC.

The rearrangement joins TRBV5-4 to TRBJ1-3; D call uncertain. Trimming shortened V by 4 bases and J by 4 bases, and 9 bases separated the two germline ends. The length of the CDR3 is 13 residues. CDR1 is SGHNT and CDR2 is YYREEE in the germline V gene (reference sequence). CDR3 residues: CASSRTGGNTIYF. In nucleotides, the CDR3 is TGTGCCAGCAGCAGGACGGGAGGAAACACCATATATTTT.

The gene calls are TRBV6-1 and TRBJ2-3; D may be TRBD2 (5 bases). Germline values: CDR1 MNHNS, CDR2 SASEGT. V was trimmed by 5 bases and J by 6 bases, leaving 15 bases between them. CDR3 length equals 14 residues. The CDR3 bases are TGTGCCAGCAGTCCAAGAGGGATAGTTGATACGCAGTATTTT. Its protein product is CASSPRGIVDTQYF.

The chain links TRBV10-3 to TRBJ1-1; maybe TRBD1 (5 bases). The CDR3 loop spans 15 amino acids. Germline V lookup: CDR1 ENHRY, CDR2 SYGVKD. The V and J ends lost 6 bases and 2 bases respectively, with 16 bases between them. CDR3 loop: CAIREEGRDNTEAFF. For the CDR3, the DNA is TGTGCCATCAGGGAGGAAGGCAGGGATAACACTGAAGCTTTCTTT.

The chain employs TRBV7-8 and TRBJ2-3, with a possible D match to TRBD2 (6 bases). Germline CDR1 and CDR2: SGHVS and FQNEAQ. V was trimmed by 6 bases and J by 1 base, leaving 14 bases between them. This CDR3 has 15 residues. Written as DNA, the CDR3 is TGTGCCAGCAGTCTAGGCGGGGTCCGCACAGATACGCAGTATTTT. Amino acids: CASSLGGVRTDTQYF.

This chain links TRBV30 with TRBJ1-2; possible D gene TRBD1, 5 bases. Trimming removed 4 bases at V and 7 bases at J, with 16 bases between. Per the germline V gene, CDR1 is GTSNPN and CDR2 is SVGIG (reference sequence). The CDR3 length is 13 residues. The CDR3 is CAWTRVGGRGYTF. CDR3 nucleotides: TGTGCCTGGACCCGGGTGGGGGGACGTGGCTACACCTTC.

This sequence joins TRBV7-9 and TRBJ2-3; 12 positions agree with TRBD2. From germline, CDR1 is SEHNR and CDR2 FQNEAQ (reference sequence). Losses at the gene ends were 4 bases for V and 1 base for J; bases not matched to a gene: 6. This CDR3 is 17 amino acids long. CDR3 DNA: TGTGCCAGCAGCTCGATGACTAGCGGGGGAGGCACAGATACGCAGTATTTT. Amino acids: CASSSMTSGGGTDTQYF.

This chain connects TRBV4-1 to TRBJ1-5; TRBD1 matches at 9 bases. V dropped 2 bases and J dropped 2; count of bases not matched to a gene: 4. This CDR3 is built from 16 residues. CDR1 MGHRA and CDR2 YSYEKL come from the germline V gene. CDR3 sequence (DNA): TGCGCCAGCAGCCAAATACAGGGGGCCGGCAATCAGCCCCAGCATTTT. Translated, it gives CASSQIQGAGNQPQHF.

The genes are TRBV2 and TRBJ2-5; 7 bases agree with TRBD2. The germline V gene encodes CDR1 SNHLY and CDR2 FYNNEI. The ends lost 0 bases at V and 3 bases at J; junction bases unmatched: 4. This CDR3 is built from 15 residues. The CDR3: CASSEAVRGKETQYF. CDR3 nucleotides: TGTGCCAGCAGTGAAGCGGTGCGGGGGAAAGAGACCCAGTACTTC.

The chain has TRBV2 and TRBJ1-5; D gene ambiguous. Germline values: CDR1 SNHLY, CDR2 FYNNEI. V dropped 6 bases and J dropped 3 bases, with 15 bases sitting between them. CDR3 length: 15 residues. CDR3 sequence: CASRYSGSFNQPQHF. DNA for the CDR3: TGTGCCAGCAGGTACTCCGGGTCCTTCAATCAGCCCCAGCATTTT.

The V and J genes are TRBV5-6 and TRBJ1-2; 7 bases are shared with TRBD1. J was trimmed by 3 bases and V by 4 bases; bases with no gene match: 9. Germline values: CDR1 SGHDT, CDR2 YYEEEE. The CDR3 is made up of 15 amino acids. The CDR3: CASSDRQGWDYGYTF. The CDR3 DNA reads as TGTGCCAGCAGCGACCGACAGGGATGGGACTATGGCTACACCTTC.

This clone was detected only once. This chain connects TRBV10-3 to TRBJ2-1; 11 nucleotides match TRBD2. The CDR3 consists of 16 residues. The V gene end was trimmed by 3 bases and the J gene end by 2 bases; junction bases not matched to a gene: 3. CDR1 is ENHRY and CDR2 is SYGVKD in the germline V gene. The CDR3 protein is CAISDPSGGTYNEQFF. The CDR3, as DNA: TGTGCCATCAGTGACCCTAGCGGGGGGACCTACAATGAGCAGTTCTTC.

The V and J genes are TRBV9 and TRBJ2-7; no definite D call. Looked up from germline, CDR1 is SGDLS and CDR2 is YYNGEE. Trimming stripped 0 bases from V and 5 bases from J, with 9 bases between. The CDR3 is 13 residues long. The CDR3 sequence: CASSVGQNNEQYF. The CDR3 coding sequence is TGTGCCAGCAGCGTAGGGCAGAATAACGAGCAGTACTTC. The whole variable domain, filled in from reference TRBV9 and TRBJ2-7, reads DSGVTQTPKHLITATGQRVTLRCSPRSGDLSVYWYQQSLDQGLQFLIQYYNGEERAKGNILERFSAQQFPDLHSELNLSSLELGDSALYFCASSVGQNNEQYFGPGTRLTVT.

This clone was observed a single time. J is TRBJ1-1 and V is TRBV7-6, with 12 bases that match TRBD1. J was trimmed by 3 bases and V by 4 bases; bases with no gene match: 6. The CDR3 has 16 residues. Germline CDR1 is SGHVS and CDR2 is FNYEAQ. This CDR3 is CASSSWDRGPDTEAFF. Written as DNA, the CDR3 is TGTGCCAGCAGCTCATGGGACAGGGGGCCGGACACTGAAGCTTTCTTT. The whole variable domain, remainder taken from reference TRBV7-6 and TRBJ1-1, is GAGVSQSPRYKVTKRGQDVALRCDPISGHVSLYWYRQALGQGPEFLTYFNYEAQQDKSGLPNDRFSAERPEGSISTLTIQRTEQRDSAMYRCASSSWDRGPDTEAFFGQGTRLTVV.

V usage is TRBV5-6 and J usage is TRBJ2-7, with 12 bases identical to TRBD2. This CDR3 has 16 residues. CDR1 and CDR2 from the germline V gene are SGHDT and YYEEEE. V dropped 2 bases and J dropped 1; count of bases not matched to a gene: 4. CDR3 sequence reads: CASSFRTSGVSYEQYF. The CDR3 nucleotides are TGTGCCAGCAGCTTTAGGACTAGCGGGGTTTCCTACGAGCAGTACTTC.

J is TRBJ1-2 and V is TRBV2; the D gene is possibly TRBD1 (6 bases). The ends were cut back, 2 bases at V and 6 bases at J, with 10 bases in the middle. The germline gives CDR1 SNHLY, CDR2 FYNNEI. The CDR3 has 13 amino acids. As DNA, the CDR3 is TGTGCCAGCAGTGAACCAGGGGCCAATGGCTACACCTTC. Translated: CASSEPGANGYTF.